This T cell receptor (beta chain) was identified during a study of breast tumors, draining lymph nodes, adjacent tissues. Study results and limitations: Tumor TCR diversity was below lymph nodes but above nontumor tissue.

Remarks on this clonotype: Antigen specificity is unknown. At one of its ends the junction is not consistent with the germline gene, which may arise from a read error.

One entry per CDR3 protein results from TCRdb running MiXCR on the multiplex PCR reads. Of fewer than 300,000 distinct CDR3 sequences listed, approximately 29% were seen once; the top ten hold 1.2% to 1.5%. The CDR3 has 15 amino acids. Germline lookup yields CDR1 LNHDA and CDR2 SQIVND (reference sequence). The lymph nodes were axillary draining lymph nodes from breast cancer patients. This clonotype was sampled from a female donor with breast cancer. Some clones in this sample may be carry-over from other donors' samples. The sample comprised axillary lymph node tissue. The chain has TRBV19 and TRBJ2-1; D may be TRBD1 or TRBD2 (5 bases each). CDR3 protein: CASSIPGLNSNEQSF. The CDR3 DNA is TGTGCCAGTAGTATCCCGGGGCTAAATTCGAATGAGCAGTCCTTC.